These T cell receptor beta chains were read from a single sample in a study of T cells in Graves' hyperthyroidism and ophthalmopathy. TCRdb fed the multiplex PCR reads into MiXCR, producing one record per CDR3 protein. The table lists a few hundred thousand distinct CDR3 sequences, 14% to 15% of them singletons. Material for sequencing was blood. Receptors were obtained from a middle-aged woman with Graves' hyperthyroidism that later progressed to Graves' ophthalmopathy. The CDR3 runs from the conserved cysteine through the conserved F or W. A D gene is named only where the DNA matches it firmly. Some rows mark clone size as missing; the rest say once, few, many or name a class of expanded clone.

v_call: TRBV7-3
j_call: TRBJ2-1
d_call: TRBD2
clone_size: many
cdr3_nt: TGTGCCAGCAGCCCCAGGGGGACTAGCGGGAGTAATGAGCAGTTCTTC
cdr3_aa: CASSPRGTSGSNEQFF

v_call: TRBV20-1
j_call: TRBJ1-2
d_call: .
clone_size: many
cdr3_nt: TGCAGTGCTAGAGATCACTACGGGTCCTATGGCTACACCTTC
cdr3_aa: CSARDHYGSYGYTF

v_call: TRBV11-2
j_call: TRBJ2-7
d_call: .
clone_size: few
cdr3_nt: TGTGCCAGCAGCCCACTGACAGGATGGGGAGAGCAGTACTTC
cdr3_aa: CASSPLTGWGEQYF

v_call: TRBV2
j_call: TRBJ2-2
d_call: TRBD2
clone_size: many
cdr3_nt: TGTGCCAGCAGACGACTAGCTGCCGGGGAGCTGTTTTTT
cdr3_aa: CASRRLAAGELFF

v_call: TRBV20-1
j_call: TRBJ2-1
d_call: .
clone_size: many
cdr3_nt: TGCAGTGCTAGAGATCGGGGGTTTCTCGGCTCCTACAATGAGCAGTTCTTC
cdr3_aa: CSARDRGFLGSYNEQFF

v_call: TRBV29-1
j_call: TRBJ1-4
d_call: .
clone_size: .
cdr3_nt: TGCAGCGTTGAACTACTGCACGTACCCAGTGAAAAACTGTTTTTT
cdr3_aa: CSVELLHVPSEKLFF

v_call: TRBV30
j_call: TRBJ2-1
d_call: .
clone_size: many
cdr3_nt: TGTGCCTGTCGTTCCGGCTACTCCTCCTACAATGAGCAGTTCTTC
cdr3_aa: CACRSGYSSYNEQFF

v_call: TRBV6-1
j_call: TRBJ2-2
d_call: .
clone_size: many
cdr3_nt: TGTGCCAGCAGTGAACCCGGGGAGCTGTTTTTT
cdr3_aa: CASSEPGELFF

v_call: TRBV29-1
j_call: TRBJ2-1
d_call: .
clone_size: many
cdr3_nt: TGCAGCGTTGAAGCCGAGCGGATCTCCTACAATGAGCAGTTCTTC
cdr3_aa: CSVEAERISYNEQFF

v_call: TRBV9
j_call: TRBJ2-1
d_call: TRBD1
clone_size: .
cdr3_nt: TGTGCCAGCAGCGTAGAAGACAGGGGGCGAAATGAGCAGTTCTTC
cdr3_aa: CASSVEDRGRNEQFF

v_call: TRBV5-5
j_call: TRBJ1-5
d_call: .
clone_size: .
cdr3_nt: TGTGCCAGCAGCTTGGAGGGGAGAGAACTTCAGCCCCAGCATTTT
cdr3_aa: CASSLEGRELQPQHF

v_call: TRBV30
j_call: TRBJ1-5
d_call: .
clone_size: many
cdr3_nt: TGTGCCTGGAGTCCCGGACGGTACAATCAGCCCCAGCATTTT
cdr3_aa: CAWSPGRYNQPQHF

v_call: TRBV28
j_call: TRBJ2-1
d_call: .
clone_size: many
cdr3_nt: TGTGCCAGCAGCGAGGTGAACAATGAGCAGTTCTTC
cdr3_aa: CASSEVNNEQFF

v_call: TRBV29-1
j_call: TRBJ1-4
d_call: .
clone_size: many
cdr3_nt: TGCAGCGTGCCCCTTGCGTTCCTGTTTTTT
cdr3_aa: CSVPLAFLFF

v_call: TRBV5-1
j_call: TRBJ2-7
d_call: .
clone_size: .
cdr3_nt: TGCGCCAGCAGCTTCTACCCTTCTAACACGTTCTACTCCTACGAGCAGTACTTC
cdr3_aa: CASSFYPSNTFYSYEQYF

v_call: TRBV28
j_call: TRBJ1-1
d_call: .
clone_size: many
cdr3_nt: TGTGCCAGCAGGCTCAGTTGGTCTTGGGCCATCCCGGGGTTGAACACTGAAGCTTTCTTT
cdr3_aa: CASRLSWSWAIPGLNTEAFF

v_call: TRBV7-2
j_call: TRBJ1-3
d_call: .
clone_size: .
cdr3_nt: TGTGCCAGCACGAACTCTGGAAACACCATATATTTT
cdr3_aa: CASTNSGNTIYF

v_call: TRBV5-4
j_call: TRBJ2-5
d_call: TRBD2
clone_size: .
cdr3_nt: TGTGCCAGCAGCTTAGGAACTAGCGGGGTGTTCCAAGAGACCCAGTACTTC
cdr3_aa: CASSLGTSGVFQETQYF

v_call: TRBV6-1
j_call: TRBJ2-1
d_call: .
clone_size: many
cdr3_nt: TGTGCCAGCAGCTCCTTGGGGGCCATCGGCACCAGACAGTTCTTC
cdr3_aa: CASSSLGAIGTRQFF

v_call: TRBV6-2/TRBV6-3
j_call: TRBJ2-2
d_call: .
clone_size: .
cdr3_nt: TGTGCCACCAATTTACTAGAAGTTGCCGGGGAGCTGTTTTTT
cdr3_aa: CATNLLEVAGELFF

v_call: TRBV28
j_call: TRBJ2-5
d_call: TRBD2
clone_size: many
cdr3_nt: TGTGCCAGCAGTTTACAAGCGGGAGTTGGGGGGGCACAAGGGACCCAGTACTTC
cdr3_aa: CASSLQAGVGGAQGTQYF

v_call: TRBV30
j_call: TRBJ2-7
d_call: .
clone_size: many
cdr3_nt: TGTGCCTGGAAGGGGGGCTCCTACGAGCAGTACTTC
cdr3_aa: CAWKGGSYEQYF

v_call: TRBV18
j_call: TRBJ1-2
d_call: .
clone_size: many
cdr3_nt: TGTGCCAGCTCACCGGGGGACCTTAATAACTATGGCTACACCTTC
cdr3_aa: CASSPGDLNNYGYTF

v_call: TRBV30
j_call: TRBJ1-2
d_call: .
clone_size: .
cdr3_nt: TGTGCCTGGAGTACGGTTAACTATGGCTACACCTTC
cdr3_aa: CAWSTVNYGYTF

v_call: TRBV12-3/TRBV12-4
j_call: TRBJ2-1
d_call: .
clone_size: many
cdr3_nt: TGTGCCAGCAGTGCCTCGGAGATCGCTGGTGAGCAGTTCTTC
cdr3_aa: CASSASEIAGEQFF

v_call: TRBV5-8
j_call: TRBJ2-3
d_call: .
clone_size: few
cdr3_nt: TGTGCCACCTCCCAGGGCCTACACCTCGCAGATACGCAGTATTTT
cdr3_aa: CATSQGLHLADTQYF

v_call: TRBV7-2
j_call: TRBJ2-2
d_call: TRBD2
clone_size: .
cdr3_nt: TGTGCCAGCAGCGCGGGACTAGCGGGAGTCGACACCGGGGAGCTGTTTTTT
cdr3_aa: CASSAGLAGVDTGELFF

v_call: TRBV19
j_call: TRBJ1-5
d_call: TRBD1
clone_size: .
cdr3_nt: TGTGCCAGTAGTAACCGAGGGACAGGGTATCAGCCCCAGCATTTT
cdr3_aa: CASSNRGTGYQPQHF

v_call: TRBV20-1
j_call: TRBJ2-1
d_call: TRBD2
clone_size: few
cdr3_nt: TGCAGTGCTAGAGATCGTAATAGCGGGAGGGCCCTAGGCGATGAGCAGTTCTTC
cdr3_aa: CSARDRNSGRALGDEQFF

v_call: TRBV4-1
j_call: TRBJ1-2
d_call: .
clone_size: .
cdr3_nt: TGCGCCAGCAGCTCGCGGGGGTACGACTATGGCTACACCTTC
cdr3_aa: CASSSRGYDYGYTF

v_call: TRBV12-3/TRBV12-4
j_call: TRBJ2-7
d_call: .
clone_size: many
cdr3_nt: TGTGCCAGCAGTTTTTTTCGCTTAACCTACGAGCAGTACTTC
cdr3_aa: CASSFFRLTYEQYF

v_call: TRBV2
j_call: TRBJ1-2
d_call: TRBD1
clone_size: many
cdr3_nt: TGTGCCAGCATGAGGACAGGCGCAAACTATGGCTACACCTTC
cdr3_aa: CASMRTGANYGYTF

v_call: TRBV5-5
j_call: TRBJ2-3
d_call: .
clone_size: many
cdr3_nt: TGTGCCAGCAGCCCGACCGTAGCGGTAGATACGCAGTATTTT
cdr3_aa: CASSPTVAVDTQYF

v_call: TRBV18
j_call: TRBJ2-7
d_call: TRBD1
clone_size: many
cdr3_nt: TGTGCCAGCTCTCAACTTGGACAGGCCTACGAGCAGTACTTC
cdr3_aa: CASSQLGQAYEQYF

v_call: TRBV6-1
j_call: TRBJ2-1
d_call: .
clone_size: many
cdr3_nt: TGTGCCAGCAGTGAAGTGTTGGTTTGGAACCCAAGCTCCTACAATGAGCAGTTCTTC
cdr3_aa: CASSEVLVWNPSSYNEQFF

v_call: TRBV27
j_call: TRBJ1-5
d_call: TRBD1
clone_size: many
cdr3_nt: TGTGCCAGCAGTTTATATGGGACAGTTTTTAATCAGCCCCAGCATTTT
cdr3_aa: CASSLYGTVFNQPQHF

v_call: TRBV11-2
j_call: TRBJ2-1
d_call: .
clone_size: many
cdr3_nt: TGTGCCAGCACACTAACCGGGACCGCGTACAATGAGCAGTTCTTC
cdr3_aa: CASTLTGTAYNEQFF

v_call: TRBV5-1
j_call: TRBJ1-2
d_call: TRBD1
clone_size: many
cdr3_nt: TGCGCCAGCAACCCGGGTGGGACAGTCCTCTATGGCTACACCTTC
cdr3_aa: CASNPGGTVLYGYTF

v_call: TRBV6-2/TRBV6-3
j_call: TRBJ2-1
d_call: TRBD2
clone_size: .
cdr3_nt: TGTGCCAGCGCCCGGGGGACTACTCTCTACAATGAGCAGTTCTTC
cdr3_aa: CASARGTTLYNEQFF

v_call: TRBV18
j_call: TRBJ2-5
d_call: .
clone_size: many
cdr3_nt: TGTGCCAGCTCACCGGAGGTTGAGACCCAGTACTTC
cdr3_aa: CASSPEVETQYF

v_call: TRBV7-9
j_call: TRBJ1-1
d_call: .
clone_size: many
cdr3_nt: TGTGCCAGCAGCGCCCGGGGGGACGTAAGGAACACTGAAGCTTTCTTT
cdr3_aa: CASSARGDVRNTEAFF

v_call: TRBV19
j_call: TRBJ1-5
d_call: TRBD1
clone_size: few
cdr3_nt: TGTGCCAGTAGCCCTACCTCCGGGACAGGGGGCGGGTGGCAGCCCCAGCATTTT
cdr3_aa: CASSPTSGTGGGWQPQHF

v_call: TRBV5-1
j_call: TRBJ1-3
d_call: .
clone_size: few
cdr3_nt: TGCGCCAGCAGCTTGAAACAGCCCGGAAACACCATATATTTT
cdr3_aa: CASSLKQPGNTIYF

v_call: TRBV4-2
j_call: TRBJ2-1
d_call: TRBD2
clone_size: few
cdr3_nt: TGTGCCAGCAGCCAAGGCAGGGCGGGAGGGCCCCATGAGCAGTTCTTC
cdr3_aa: CASSQGRAGGPHEQFF

v_call: TRBV5-1
j_call: TRBJ1-1
d_call: .
clone_size: many
cdr3_nt: TGCGCCAGCAGCTTGGGGGATTTGAACACTGAAGCTTTCTTT
cdr3_aa: CASSLGDLNTEAFF

v_call: TRBV4-1
j_call: TRBJ2-1
d_call: .
clone_size: many
cdr3_nt: TGCGCCAGCAGCCAAGTGTTCGGCGGTCGCTCCTACAATGAGCAGTTCTTC
cdr3_aa: CASSQVFGGRSYNEQFF

v_call: TRBV7-9
j_call: TRBJ2-1
d_call: TRBD2
clone_size: many
cdr3_nt: TGTGCCAGCAGCCGGAGGTCTAGCGGATACAATGAGCAGTTCTTC
cdr3_aa: CASSRRSSGYNEQFF

v_call: TRBV7-2
j_call: TRBJ2-5
d_call: .
clone_size: many
cdr3_nt: TGTGCCAGCAGCTTAGCGCTGGGGTTGGGGCAAGAGACCCAGTACTTC
cdr3_aa: CASSLALGLGQETQYF

v_call: TRBV28
j_call: TRBJ1-1
d_call: .
clone_size: many
cdr3_nt: TGTGCCAGCAGCGAACCCCCACAATTAGCTTCTGAAGCTTTCTTT
cdr3_aa: CASSEPPQLASEAFF

v_call: TRBV11-1
j_call: TRBJ2-7
d_call: TRBD2
clone_size: .
cdr3_nt: TGTGCCAGCAGCTACGGACTAGCGGGAACGTACGAGCAGTACTTC
cdr3_aa: CASSYGLAGTYEQYF

v_call: TRBV6-1
j_call: TRBJ1-1
d_call: .
clone_size: many
cdr3_nt: TGTGCCAGCAGTGCCCAGAGAACTGAAGCTTTCTTT
cdr3_aa: CASSAQRTEAFF

v_call: TRBV2
j_call: TRBJ2-1
d_call: .
clone_size: .
cdr3_nt: TGTGCCAGTGACAGTTACAATGAGCAGTTCTTC
cdr3_aa: CASDSYNEQFF

v_call: TRBV6-1
j_call: TRBJ2-2
d_call: TRBD2
clone_size: many
cdr3_nt: TGTGCCAGCAAGGTCGCTAGCGGGAGTCCGGGCACCGGGGAGCTGTTTTTT
cdr3_aa: CASKVASGSPGTGELFF

v_call: TRBV20-1
j_call: TRBJ1-6
d_call: .
clone_size: many
cdr3_nt: TGCAGTGCTCCGGGGAGGGGTCATTCACCCCTCCACTTT
cdr3_aa: CSAPGRGHSPLHF

v_call: TRBV5-1
j_call: TRBJ2-2
d_call: .
clone_size: few
cdr3_nt: TGCGCCAGCAGCTTTGGGAGCCCCGGGGAGCTGTTTTTT
cdr3_aa: CASSFGSPGELFF